This T cell receptor beta chain was found in a study of T-cell reconstitution after alpha-beta-depleted transplantation in children. This clonotype was observed a few times. Preparation of the TCRbeta library used unique molecular identifiers. In TCRdb, the PCR reads were re-called with MiXCR into one record per CDR3 protein. Among roughly 200,000 distinct CDR3 sequences listed, about 14% were seen once. This receptor was obtained from a human donor who donated a stem cell graft to a child with acute lymphoblastic leukemia. The sequencing used PBMCs from the stem cell graft donor, collected from the stem cell graft.

In nucleotides, the CDR3 is TGTGCCAGCAGCTCGTTGGGTACCACTAATGAAAAACTGTTTTTT. Amino acids: CASSSLGTTNEKLFF. V is TRBV5-4 and J is TRBJ1-4; D gene uncertain. Trimming took 3 bases from V and 2 from J, leaving 11 bases between them. The CDR3 contains 15 residues. CDR1 is SGHNT, CDR2 YYREEE, per germline (reference sequence).